The rows below give T cell receptor beta chains drawn from one sample of a study of post-analysis software for immune sequencing data. TCRdb redid the calling of the PCR reads with MiXCR, one entry per CDR3 protein. The sample has 800,000 to 950,000 distinct CDR3 sequences; about 53% are singletons. The sample comprised blood. The origin of the receptors is a girl aged 10-17 years with multiple sclerosis. Both conserved end residues are part of each CDR3. D genes are given only for firm matches. The size field is filled for only some rows; it gives once, few, many or a size class.

CDR3nt | CDR3aa | v_gene | abundance | j_gene | d_gene
TGCAGTGCTCTCCTGGGGGTAGACTACGAGCAGTACTTC | CSALLGVDYEQYF | TRBV20-1 | few | TRBJ2-7 | NA
TGCGCCAGCAGCCCGGATCCCACAGGATTTAGACTCTACACCTTC | CASSPDPTGFRLYTF | TRBV5-1 | NA | TRBJ1-2 | NA
TGTGCCAGCAGCGGGGACAGGGGGCGCTATGGCTACACCTTC | CASSGDRGRYGYTF | TRBV7-8 | NA | TRBJ1-2 | TRBD1
TGCGCCAGCAGCCCGGGACACTCCACTGAAGCTTTCTTT | CASSPGHSTEAFF | TRBV5-1 | NA | TRBJ1-1 | NA
TGTGCCAGCAGCGAGTGGGGGGGCACGAACACTGAAGCTTTCTTT | CASSEWGGTNTEAFF | TRBV14 | NA | TRBJ1-1 | NA
TGCGCCAGCAGCGCTACACCTAGCGGGAGCACAGATACGCAGTATTTT | CASSATPSGSTDTQYF | TRBV5-1 | NA | TRBJ2-3 | TRBD2
TGTGCCAGCAGTGAAGGTCTGGATACGCAGTATTTT | CASSEGLDTQYF | TRBV2 | NA | TRBJ2-3 | NA
TGCGCCAGCAGCTTTAATAGCGGGGGAGGTAATGAGCAGTTCTTC | CASSFNSGGGNEQFF | TRBV5-1 | NA | TRBJ2-1 | TRBD2
TGTGCCAGCAGCATTAGGGGGGATCGAGGCGAGCAGTACTTC | CASSIRGDRGEQYF | TRBV7-9 | NA | TRBJ2-7 | NA
TGTGCCAGCAGTTTTCTTAGGGGCAATGAGCAGTTCTTC | CASSFLRGNEQFF | TRBV6-2/TRBV6-3 | NA | TRBJ2-1 | NA